Below are 17 T cell receptor beta chains sequenced from a single sample in a study of blood T cell repertoires in COVID-19. The protocol was immunoSEQ multiplex PCR, while the TCRdb copy is restricted to in-frame clones and leaves out a portion. The sample has roughly 68,000 clones; over 75% are singletons. Sequenced input: peripheral blood. These receptor sequences come from a man between 45 and 60 years old with active COVID-19.

The rearrangement uses TRBV7-2 and TRBJ1-2; D possibly corresponds to TRBD1 (5 bases). Germline-derived CDR1 and CDR2 are SGHTA and FQGNSA. The V gene lost 2 bases and the J gene lost 3 bases, with 13 bases spanning the gap. The CDR3 is 15 amino acids. CDR3 residues: CASSLSRERHYGYTF. CDR3 bases: TGTGCCAGCAGCTTAAGCAGGGAACGTCACTATGGCTACACCTTC. The complete variable domain, with remaining parts taken from reference TRBV7-2 and TRBJ1-2, reads GAGVSQSPSNKVTEKGKDVELRCDPISGHTALYWYRQSLGQGLEFLIYFQGNSAPDKSGLPSDRFSAERTGGSVSTLTIQRTQQEDSAVYLCASSLSRERHYGYTFGSGTRLTVV.

The chain uses TRBV7-2 and TRBJ2-7; possibly TRBD2 for D (5 bases). This CDR3 has 15 residues. V lost 4 bases, J lost 6 bases, and 19 bases lay in between. Germline CDR1 and CDR2: SGHTA and FQGNSA. DNA for the CDR3: TGTGCCAGCAGCTCCCAAAAACCTGGTAGCGCCGAGCAGTACTTC. It yields the protein CASSSQKPGSAEQYF.

The chain joins TRBV9 to TRBJ2-3, with 7 bases identical to TRBD2. This CDR3 has 17 residues. Germline lookup yields CDR1 SGDLS and CDR2 YYNGEE. After removal of 1 base from V and 1 base from J, the junction contained 9 bases not matched to a gene. CDR3 sequence reads: CASSVTETSAGTDTQYF. The CDR3 region has the DNA TGTGCCAGCAGCGTAACCGAAACTAGCGCCGGCACAGATACGCAGTATTTT.

The V gene is TRBV3-1 (or the pseudogene TRBV3-2), the J gene TRBJ2-7; 8 bases are shared with TRBD2. The CDR3 is 15 amino acids. CDR1 LGHDT and CDR2 YNNKEL come from the germline V gene (reference sequence). Trimming cost V 0 bases and J 6 bases; bases outside gene matches: 7. For the CDR3, the DNA is TGTGCCAGCAGCCAAGACTATAGCGGGACCCGCGAGCAGTACTTC. Amino acid sequence: CASSQDYSGTREQYF.

The J gene is TRBJ2-2, the V gene TRBV6-6, with TRBD2 identical over 12 bases. This CDR3 spans 21 amino acids. Germline CDR1 is MNHNY and CDR2 is SVGAGI (reference sequence). Losses at the gene ends were 6 bases for V and 0 bases for J; bases not matched to a gene: 17. The CDR3 here is CASSPKRLAGANRANTGELFF. The DNA for the CDR3 is TGTGCCAGCAGCCCCAAGAGACTAGCGGGGGCCAATCGAGCGAACACCGGGGAGCTGTTTTTT.

V is TRBV7-8 and J is TRBJ2-1, with a possible D match to TRBD2 (5 bases). Germline V gene lookup returns CDR1 SGHVS and CDR2 FQNEAQ. This CDR3 region has 13 residues. Trimming pared 10 bases from V and 0 bases from J, leaving 10 bases between. The CDR3 sequence: CANERFSYNEQFF. DNA of the CDR3: TGTGCCAACGAGCGGTTCTCCTACAATGAGCAGTTCTTC.

A note on this clone: The sample has other DNA sequences that encode this CDR3 too. CDR3 region: CASSYRYRGNTEAFF. Here the CDR3 DNA reads TGTGCCAGCAGTTACCGTTACAGGGGGAACACTGAAGCTTTCTTT. The genes are TRBV6-5 and TRBJ1-1, with TRBD1 matching 7 bases. The length of the CDR3 is 15 residues. V lost 2 bases to trimming and J lost 1 base; unmatched junction nucleotides: 4. Germline lookup yields CDR1 MNHEY and CDR2 SVGAGI.

The rearrangement links TRBV3-1 (or the pseudogene TRBV3-2) to TRBJ1-1, with D perhaps TRBD1 (6 bases). The length of the CDR3 is 16 residues. Trimming removed 4 bases from V and 1 base from J, with 16 bases in between. CDR1 is LGHDT and CDR2 is YNNKEL in the germline V gene (reference sequence). CDR3 bases: TGTGCCAGCAGCCCCAACGGGGACATACGGAACACTGAAGCTTTCTTT. Its protein product is CASSPNGDIRNTEAFF.

The CDR3 region is CASSFRPPGGNTEAFF. The CDR3 DNA follows: TGTGCCAGCAGTTTTCGACCGCCCGGCGGGAACACTGAAGCTTTCTTT. The chain has TRBV6-2 or TRBV6-3 and TRBJ1-1; no clear D gene. The V and J ends lost 4 bases and 1 base respectively, with 16 bases between them. Looked up from germline, CDR1 is MNHEY and CDR2 is SVGEGT. The CDR3 loop spans 16 amino acids.

The chain links TRBV11-2 to TRBJ1-2; weak D call: TRBD1 (5 bases). This CDR3 is built from 13 residues. The germline V gene encodes CDR1 SGHAT and CDR2 FQNNGV. The V end was cut by 1 base, the J end by 3 bases, with 6 bases between. DNA of the CDR3: TGTGCCAGCAGCTTAGGACAGTACTATGGCTACACCTTC. Translated: CASSLGQYYGYTF.

The chain has TRBV3-1 (or the pseudogene TRBV3-2) and TRBJ2-7; 9 bases are a match to TRBD1. Losses at the gene ends were 5 bases for V and 2 bases for J; bases not matched to a gene: 16. The germline V gene has CDR1 LGHDT and CDR2 YNNKEL (reference sequence). CDR3 length: 18 residues. The CDR3 here is CASSSPHVGTGTPYEQYF. CDR3 DNA: TGTGCCAGCAGCTCCCCCCATGTGGGGACAGGGACCCCCTACGAGCAGTACTTC.

V is TRBV28 and J is TRBJ1-6, with D perhaps TRBD1 (5 bases). The CDR3 runs to 15 residues. V was cut by 6 bases and J by 4 bases, with 13 bases left in between. Germline V gene sequence: CDR1 MDHEN, CDR2 SYDVKM. DNA of the CDR3: TGTGCCAGCAGGGGGGGAGGGGTGTATAATTCACCCCTCCACTTT. The encoded protein is CASRGGGVYNSPLHF.

The chain links TRBV5-6 to TRBJ1-1; 7 bases map to TRBD1. The germline CDR1 and CDR2 sequences are SGHDT and YYEEEE. V was pared by 6 bases and J by 1 base, with 18 bases of the junction left unmatched. The CDR3 has 18 amino acids. DNA for the CDR3: TGTGCCAGCAAGGTCGTACTACCTCGTACAGGGGCGAACACTGAAGCTTTCTTT. This sequence encodes CASKVVLPRTGANTEAFF.

The chain has TRBV27 and TRBJ2-7; D might be TRBD1 (6 bases). The CDR3 runs to 16 residues. The germline V and J ends were trimmed by 3 bases and 4 bases, with 19 bases remaining between them. Germline assignment: CDR1 MNHEY and CDR2 SMNVEV (reference sequence). This CDR3 reads CASSFNGQSALYEQYF. The CDR3, as DNA: TGTGCCAGCAGTTTCAATGGACAGTCGGCTCTGTACGAGCAGTACTTC.

The CDR3 reads CASSLRGGTVYEQFF. As DNA, the CDR3 is TGTGCCAGCAGCTTACGTGGGGGGACAGTTTATGAGCAGTTCTTC. This chain connects TRBV11-3 to TRBJ2-1; a possible D gene is TRBD1 (7 bases). This CDR3 region has 15 residues. The V gene lost 2 bases and the J gene lost 8 bases, with 16 bases spanning the gap. From germline, CDR1 is SGHNT and CDR2 YENEEA.

The chain links TRBV27 to TRBJ1-5, with D perhaps TRBD1 (5 bases). CDR3 length equals 15 residues. The germline gives CDR1 MNHEY, CDR2 SMNVEV (reference sequence). V was trimmed by 4 bases and J by 1 base, leaving 11 bases between them. The CDR3 DNA reads TGTGCCAGCAGTTCCAACGGGGGAAGCAATCAGCCCCAGCATTTT. Amino acids: CASSSNGGSNQPQHF.

This sequence joins TRBV19 and TRBJ1-5; D call uncertain. The CDR3 sequence is 16 residues long. V was cut by 3 bases and J by 5 bases, with 17 bases left in between. Germline V CDR1 and CDR2: LNHDA, SQIVND (reference sequence). This CDR3 reads CASSISRGSGDQPQHF. CDR3 nucleotides: TGTGCCAGTAGTATTAGTCGGGGTAGCGGCGATCAGCCCCAGCATTTT. Using reference TRBV19 and TRBJ1-5 for the parts outside the CDR3, the full variable domain is DGGITQSPKYLFRKEGQNVTLSCEQNLNHDAMYWYRQDPGQGLRLIYYSQIVNDFQKGDIAEGYSVSREKKESFPLTVTSAQKNPTAFYLCASSISRGSGDQPQHFGDGTRLSIL.